This T cell receptor beta chain stems from a study of shared clonotypes between healthy human individuals (dated by TCRdb to 2018 to 2020). The study in broad terms: The cohort comprised two women and a few men aged 18 to 49 years. For each donor, three plates each were used for CD4 naive and CD4 memory, two plates were used for CD8 naive, and one plate was used for CD8 memory. To estimate repertoire size and how much clonotype sharing occurs between individuals, the study deeply sequenced the blood TCR repertoires of several healthy adults. To increase sequencing depth and limit assay-specific biases, different laboratories used diverse techniques to prepare libraries and sequence TCR repertoires. Per donor, leukapheresis produced somewhere between about 0.94 and 9 billion PBMCs.

General conclusions and limits of the study: Sharing across a handful of donors was observed for 4.5% to 6.5% of naive CD4, 3% to 4% of naive CD8, about 2.3% of memory CD4, and roughly 0.4% of memory CD8 clonotypes. Compared with non-shared clonotypes, clonotypes shared by all four sorted-subset donors had higher generation probabilities. Because the study included a small number of donors, the genetic and exposure-history diversity represented was limited. Sampling was restricted to blood, and TCR repertoires in tissues likely differ from the TCR repertoires found in blood. Pairwise subsampling led to the expectation that sequencing depth would affect the degree of clonotype sharing among donors. Larger estimated clonotype richness was generally found for naive subsets than for memory subsets. Rarefaction of sorted-subset datasets indicated incomplete sequencing despite the large sequencing depth.

TCR CDR3 regions were amplified from genomic DNA by multiplex PCR using the deep immunoSEQ assay. Extracted genomic DNA from each cell subset was distributed evenly across all wells of several immunoSEQ 96-well plates, and each plate was treated as a replicate. For sorted subsets, around 200 ng genomic DNA, equal to about 30,000 T cell genomes, was loaded into each replicate PCR. Purified libraries were quantified with a Qubit 3.0 fluorometer, sized on a Bioanalyzer 2100, and re-quantified with the KAPA Library Quantification kit. Each immunoSEQ 96-well plate was sequenced on its own single-read 150-cycle Illumina NextSeq 550 flow cell. Turning to the authors' computational methods: Because the immunoSEQ output held only junctional sequences and lacked quality scores, the filtering could not match the filtering applied to full-length reads. Sequences were annotated with PyIR, a Python wrapper for IgBLAST v1.9, using IMGT germline references to assign V/J genes and CDR3. Reads were removed for weak V/J assignments (E-value above 1e-6), missing CDR3, stop codons, out-of-frame junctions, or ambiguous translated residues. V3J clonotypes were defined as sequences sharing an identical inferred V gene, J gene, and CDR3 amino acid sequence. To compute the percentage overlap between repertoires, the number of shared unique clonotypes was divided by the size of the smaller repertoire. Repertoire richness was assessed with RTK rarefaction, the Chao1 estimator, and Recon v2.1 estimates of unobserved clonotypes. Generation probabilities were computed with OLGA for all TCRbeta clonotypes obtained by the gDNA method from four donors. TCRdb limited this immuneACCESS table to in-frame rearrangements with V and J called. A share of clones is missing; checked studies link under half to unresolved V genes, and the rest is unexplained. That table is the source of V, J and clone size, and D and trimming were worked out from the DNA. A total of a few million clones appear in this sample, approximately 93% of them only once. The ten largest clones add up to about 0.39% of the sample.

CDR1 and CDR2, per the germline V gene, are SNHLY and FYNNEI. Ends trimmed: V by 6 bases, J by 5 bases; bases unmatched to a gene: 5. The CDR3 runs 13 residues from the cysteine to the phenylalanine. CDR3 DNA only is kept here, 39 bases in frame from base 1. The donors were healthy, HIV-negative adults with no recently reported acute infections or vaccinations. Every donor was a Caucasian adult living in Nashville, Tennessee, USA. CD4+ T cells were enriched through magnetic negative selection, after which naive cells were positively selected on CD45RA and the remaining negative fraction served as the memory subset. Blood was collected by leukapheresis, and PBMCs were isolated by Ficoll-Histopaque density gradient centrifugation and then cryopreserved in liquid nitrogen vapor phase. Analytical flow cytometry was used to check the purity and quantity of each magnetically sorted T cell population. From each sorted fraction, genomic DNA was isolated and quantified by UV absorbance on a Nanodrop 2000c.

About this clone itself: The antigen it recognizes is unknown. No base quality values were provided; no much bigger clone lies one nucleotide off.

This sequence originates from a man aged 18 to 35 in good health. Some clones in this sample may be carry-over from other donors' samples. The chain employs TRBV2 and TRBJ2-7; 9 of the junction bases match TRBD1. The sequenced material came from naive CD4+ T cells from PBMCs. The label giving this sample's cell subset or site can be read as: CD45RA+ positively selected. The CDR3 sequence is CASSTGGRNEQYF. The DNA sequence reads TGTGCCAGCAGCACAGGGGGCCGGAACGAGCAGTACTTC.